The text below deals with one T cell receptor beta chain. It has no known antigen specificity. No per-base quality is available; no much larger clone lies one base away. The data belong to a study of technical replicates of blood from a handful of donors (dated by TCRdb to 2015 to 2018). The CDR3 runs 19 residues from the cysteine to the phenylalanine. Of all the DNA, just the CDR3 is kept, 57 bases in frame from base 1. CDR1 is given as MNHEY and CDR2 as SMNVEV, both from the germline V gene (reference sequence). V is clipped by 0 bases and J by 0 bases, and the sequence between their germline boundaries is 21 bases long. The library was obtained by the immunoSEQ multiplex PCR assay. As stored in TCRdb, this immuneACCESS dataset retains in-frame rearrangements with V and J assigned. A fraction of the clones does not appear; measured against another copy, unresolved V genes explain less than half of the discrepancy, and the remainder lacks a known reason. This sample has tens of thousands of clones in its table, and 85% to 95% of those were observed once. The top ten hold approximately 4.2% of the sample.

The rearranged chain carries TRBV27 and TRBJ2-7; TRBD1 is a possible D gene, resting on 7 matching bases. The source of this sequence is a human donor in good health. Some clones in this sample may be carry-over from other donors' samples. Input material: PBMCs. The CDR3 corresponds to CASSLSRGRGLAFSYEQYF. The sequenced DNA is TGTGCCAGCAGTTTATCGAGGGGGCGGGGCCTTGCCTTCTCCTACGAGCAGTACTTC.